This T cell receptor (beta chain) was found in a study of neurological immune-mediated disorders. Findings and caveats of the study: The highest TCR clonal expansion occurred in HTLV-1-associated myelopathy; multiple sclerosis fell below healthy controls.

Synthesis of cDNA was accomplished via 5'RACE employing 10-nucleotide random UMIs. TCRdb re-called the 5' RACE reads through MiXCR, storing one row per CDR3 protein. The data contain more than 35,000 distinct CDR3 sequences, approximately 10% of them singletons. Unsorted libraries came from 2 million PBMCs stored at -80 °C. With 0 bases removed from V and 5 bases from J, the gap between germline ends came to 5 bases. CDR3 length: 11 amino acids. From germline, CDR1 is DFQATT and CDR2 SNEGSKA (reference sequence). This clonotype was counted ten times or more. Antigen unknown. The sequenced sample was PBMCs. The clonotype originates from a woman aged 25 to 39 with HTLV-1-associated myelopathy (HAM/TSP). The chain combines TRBV20-1 with TRBJ2-7; the D is unclear. CDR3 sequence (DNA): TGCAGTGCTAGAGAAGGGAACGAGCAGTACTTC. Amino acid sequence: CSAREGNEQYF.